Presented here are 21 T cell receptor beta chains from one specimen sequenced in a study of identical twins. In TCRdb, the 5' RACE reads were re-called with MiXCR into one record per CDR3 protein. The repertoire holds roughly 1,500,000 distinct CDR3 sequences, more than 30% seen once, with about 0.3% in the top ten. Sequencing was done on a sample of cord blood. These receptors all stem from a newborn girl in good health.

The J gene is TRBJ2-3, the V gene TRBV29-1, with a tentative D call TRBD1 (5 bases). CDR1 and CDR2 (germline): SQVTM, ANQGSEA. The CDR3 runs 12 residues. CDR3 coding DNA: TGCAGTGCTAGGACACAAACAGATACGCAGTATTTT. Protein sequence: CSARTQTDTQYF.

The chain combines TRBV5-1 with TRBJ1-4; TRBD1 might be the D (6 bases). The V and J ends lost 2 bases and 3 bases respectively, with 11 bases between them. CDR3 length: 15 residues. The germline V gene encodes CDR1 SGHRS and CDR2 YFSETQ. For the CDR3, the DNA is TGCGCCAGCAGCTTACTTACAGGGTCTAATGAAAAACTGTTTTTT. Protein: CASSLLTGSNEKLFF. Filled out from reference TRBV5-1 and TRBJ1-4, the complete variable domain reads KAGVTQTPRYLIKTRGQQVTLSCSPISGHRSVSWYQQTPGQGLQFLFEYFSETQRNKGNFPGRFSGRQFSNSRSEMNVSTLELGDSALYLCASSLLTGSNEKLFFGSGTQLSVL.

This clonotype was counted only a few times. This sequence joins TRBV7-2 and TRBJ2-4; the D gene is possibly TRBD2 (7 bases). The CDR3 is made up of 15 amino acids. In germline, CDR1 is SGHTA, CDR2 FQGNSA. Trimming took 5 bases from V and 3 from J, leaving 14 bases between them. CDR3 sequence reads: CASSPGGPLKNIQYF. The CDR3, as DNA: TGTGCCAGCAGCCCCGGGGGGCCCCTCAAAAACATTCAGTACTTC. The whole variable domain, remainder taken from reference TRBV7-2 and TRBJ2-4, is GAGVSQSPSNKVTEKGKDVELRCDPISGHTALYWYRQSLGQGLEFLIYFQGNSAPDKSGLPSDRFSAERTGGSVSTLTIQRTQQEDSAVYLCASSPGGPLKNIQYFGAGTRLSVL.

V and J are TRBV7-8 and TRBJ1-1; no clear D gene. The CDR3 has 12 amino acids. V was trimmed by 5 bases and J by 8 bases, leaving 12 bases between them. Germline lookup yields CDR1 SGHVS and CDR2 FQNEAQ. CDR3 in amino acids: CASSPVGGEAFF. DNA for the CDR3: TGTGCCAGCAGCCCCGTGGGTGGGGAAGCTTTCTTT. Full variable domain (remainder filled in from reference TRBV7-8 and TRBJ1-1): GAGVSQSPRYKVAKRGQDVALRCDPISGHVSLFWYQQALGQGPEFLTYFQNEAQLDKSGLPSDRFFAERPEGSVSTLKIQRTQQEDSAVYLCASSPVGGEAFFGQGTRLTVV.

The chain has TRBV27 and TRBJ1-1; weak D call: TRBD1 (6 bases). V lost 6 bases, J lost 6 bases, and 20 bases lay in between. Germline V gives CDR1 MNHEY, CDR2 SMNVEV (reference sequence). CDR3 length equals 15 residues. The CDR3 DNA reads TGTGCCAGCAGGCCGGGTCCCCGGGGGCAGCCTGAAGCTTTCTTT. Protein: CASRPGPRGQPEAFF.

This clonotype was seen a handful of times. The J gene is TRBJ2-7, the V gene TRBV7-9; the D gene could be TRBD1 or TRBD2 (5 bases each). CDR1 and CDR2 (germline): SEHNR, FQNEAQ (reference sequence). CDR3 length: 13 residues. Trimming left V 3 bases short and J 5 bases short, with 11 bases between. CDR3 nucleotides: TGTGCCAGCAGCTTCGAGAGGGGCGACGAGCAGTACTTC. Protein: CASSFERGDEQYF.

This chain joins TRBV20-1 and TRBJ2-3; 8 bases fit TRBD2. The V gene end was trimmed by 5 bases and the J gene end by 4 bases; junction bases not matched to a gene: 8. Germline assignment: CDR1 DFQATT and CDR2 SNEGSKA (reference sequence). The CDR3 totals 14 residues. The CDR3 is CSAGGTRGPDTQYF. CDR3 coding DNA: TGCAGTGCTGGGGGGACTAGAGGGCCAGATACGCAGTATTTT.

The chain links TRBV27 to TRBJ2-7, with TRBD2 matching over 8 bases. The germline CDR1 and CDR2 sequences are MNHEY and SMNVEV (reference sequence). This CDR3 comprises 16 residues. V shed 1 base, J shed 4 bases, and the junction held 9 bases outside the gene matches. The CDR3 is CASSLFTSGGEYEQYF. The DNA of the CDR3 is TGTGCCAGCAGTTTATTTACTAGCGGAGGCGAATACGAGCAGTACTTC.

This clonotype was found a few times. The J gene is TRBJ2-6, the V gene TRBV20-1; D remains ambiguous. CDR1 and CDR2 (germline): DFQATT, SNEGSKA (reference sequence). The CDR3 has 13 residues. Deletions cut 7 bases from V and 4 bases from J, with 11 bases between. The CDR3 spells CSGKGTGANVLTF. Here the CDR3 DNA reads TGCAGTGGCAAGGGAACCGGGGCCAACGTCCTGACTTTC.

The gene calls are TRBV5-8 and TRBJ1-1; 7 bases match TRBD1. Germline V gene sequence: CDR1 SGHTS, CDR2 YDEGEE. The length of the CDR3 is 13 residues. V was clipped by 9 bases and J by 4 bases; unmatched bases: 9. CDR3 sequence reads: CATVPGGGTEAFF. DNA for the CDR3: TGTGCCACCGTGCCAGGGGGAGGCACTGAAGCTTTCTTT.

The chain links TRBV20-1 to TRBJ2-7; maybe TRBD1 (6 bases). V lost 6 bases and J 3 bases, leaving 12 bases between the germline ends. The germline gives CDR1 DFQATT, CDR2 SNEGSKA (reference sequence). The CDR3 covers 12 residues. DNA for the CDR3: TGCAGTGCCCTCGACAGGCACTACGAGCAGTACTTC. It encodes CSALDRHYEQYF.

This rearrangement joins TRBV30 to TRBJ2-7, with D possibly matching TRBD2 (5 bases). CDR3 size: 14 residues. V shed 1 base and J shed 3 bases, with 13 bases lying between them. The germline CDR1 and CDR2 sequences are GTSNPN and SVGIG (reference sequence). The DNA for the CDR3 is TGTGCCTGGAGTGGACGCGGGTCCTACTACGAGCAGTACTTC. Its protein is CAWSGRGSYYEQYF.

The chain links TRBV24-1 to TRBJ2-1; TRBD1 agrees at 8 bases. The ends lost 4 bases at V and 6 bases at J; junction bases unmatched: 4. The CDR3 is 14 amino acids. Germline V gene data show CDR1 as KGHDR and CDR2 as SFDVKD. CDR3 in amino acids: CATSDPGGFNEQFF. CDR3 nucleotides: TGTGCCACCAGTGACCCAGGGGGCTTCAATGAGCAGTTCTTC.

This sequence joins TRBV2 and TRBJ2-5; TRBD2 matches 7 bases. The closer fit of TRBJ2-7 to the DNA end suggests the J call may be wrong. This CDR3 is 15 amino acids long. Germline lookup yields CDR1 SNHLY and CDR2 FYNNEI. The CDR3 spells CASSEGGGGTYEQYF. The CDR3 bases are TGTGCCAGCAGTGAAGGCGGGGGTGGCACCTACGAGCAGTACTTC.

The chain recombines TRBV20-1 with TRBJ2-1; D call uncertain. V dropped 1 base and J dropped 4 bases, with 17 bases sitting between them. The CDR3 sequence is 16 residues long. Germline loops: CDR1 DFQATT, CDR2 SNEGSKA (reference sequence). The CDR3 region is CSARGWTQEQYNEQFF. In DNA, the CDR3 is TGCAGTGCTAGAGGGTGGACCCAAGAACAATACAATGAGCAGTTCTTC.

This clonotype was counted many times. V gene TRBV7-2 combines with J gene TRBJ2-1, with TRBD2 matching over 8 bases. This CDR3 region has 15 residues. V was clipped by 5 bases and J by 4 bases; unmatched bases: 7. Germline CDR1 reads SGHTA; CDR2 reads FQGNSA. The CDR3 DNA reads TGTGCCAGCAGCCTCGGCCCTAGCGGGTACAATGAGCAGTTCTTC. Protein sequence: CASSLGPSGYNEQFF.

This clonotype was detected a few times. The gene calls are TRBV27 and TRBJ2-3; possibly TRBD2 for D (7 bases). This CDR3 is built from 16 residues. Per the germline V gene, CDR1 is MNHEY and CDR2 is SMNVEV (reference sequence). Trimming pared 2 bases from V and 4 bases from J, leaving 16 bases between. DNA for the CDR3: TGTGCCAGCAGTTTAAGGGGGAGGGCCCGACCAGATACGCAGTATTTT. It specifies CASSLRGRARPDTQYF.

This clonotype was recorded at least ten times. Here the CDR3 DNA reads TGTGCCAGCAGTCCCGGACAGGGCCCCTACAATGAGCAGTTCTTC. This sequence encodes CASSPGQGPYNEQFF. This chain uses TRBV12-3 or TRBV12-4 with TRBJ2-1, with 8 bases identical to TRBD1. This CDR3 contains 15 residues. J lost 2 bases, V lost 5 bases, and 5 bases had no gene match.

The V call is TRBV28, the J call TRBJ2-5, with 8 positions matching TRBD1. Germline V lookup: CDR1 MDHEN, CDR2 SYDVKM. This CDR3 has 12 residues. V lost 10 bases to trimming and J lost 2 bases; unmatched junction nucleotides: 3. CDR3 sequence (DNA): TGTGCCACTGACAGGGGTCAAGAGACCCAGTACTTC. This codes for CATDRGQETQYF.

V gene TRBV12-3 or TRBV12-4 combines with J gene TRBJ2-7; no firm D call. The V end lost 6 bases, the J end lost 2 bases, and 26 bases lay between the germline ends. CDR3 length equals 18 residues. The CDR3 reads CASSQVRRHRASTYEQYF. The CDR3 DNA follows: TGTGCCAGCAGCCAAGTACGGCGGCATCGGGCATCTACCTACGAGCAGTACTTC.

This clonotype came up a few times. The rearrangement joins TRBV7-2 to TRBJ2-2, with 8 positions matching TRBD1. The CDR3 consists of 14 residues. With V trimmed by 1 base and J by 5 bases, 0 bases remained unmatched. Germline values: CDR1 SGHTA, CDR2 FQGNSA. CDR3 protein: CASSLGTGTGELFF. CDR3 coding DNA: TGTGCCAGCAGCTTAGGGACAGGGACCGGGGAGCTGTTTTTT.